A single sample gave rise to the 20 T cell receptor beta chains below, sequenced in a study of cytomegalovirus exposure and HLA in healthy donors. In the PCR, 60 Vbeta and 13 Jbeta primers were used. Profiled with immunoSEQ multiplex PCR; TCRdb holds only in-frame clones, not every one. The top ten hold about a tenth of the sample, which has about 34,000 clones, roughly 67% seen once. The sequenced sample was PBMCs. All receptors come from a man aged 40-49 years in good health and CMV-seropositive.

V gene TRBV21-1 combines with J gene TRBJ2-4; the D call in the table, TRBD1, was not verified against the DNA. TRBV21-1 is a pseudogene locus. This CDR3 contains 18 residues. The CDR3 protein is CASSKDRDRQTIANIQYF. CDR3 sequence (DNA): TGTGCCAGCAGCAAAGATAGGGACAGACAGACTATCGCAAACATTCAGTACTTC.

V usage is TRBV28 and J usage is TRBJ1-2; weak D call: TRBD1 (5 bases). V was cut by 5 bases and J by 2 bases, with 12 bases left in between. Germline assignment: CDR1 MDHEN and CDR2 SYDVKM. This CDR3 has 14 amino acids. The CDR3 loop is CASSSGAGNYGYTF. Here the CDR3 DNA reads TGTGCCAGCAGTAGTGGGGCCGGGAACTATGGCTACACCTTC.

This chain joins TRBV5-1 and TRBJ2-7, with a possible D match to TRBD2 (7 bases). The germline V gene has CDR1 SGHRS and CDR2 YFSETQ. The V gene lost 4 bases and the J gene lost 1 base, with 18 bases spanning the gap. This CDR3 comprises 16 residues. CDR3 region: CASSMPAGGRSYEQYF. The CDR3 region has the DNA TGCGCCAGCAGCATGCCGGCCGGGGGGCGGTCCTACGAGCAGTACTTC.

This clone has only a few counts. The chain couples TRBV5-1 to TRBJ2-1, with 10 bases identical to TRBD1. V shed 4 bases and J 4 bases; nucleotides not matched to a gene: 8. The CDR3 is 16 residues long. Germline V gene lookup returns CDR1 SGHRS and CDR2 YFSETQ. CDR3 bases: TGCGCCAGCAGCACCTTAGACAGGGGGCCATACAATGAGCAGTTCTTC. This codes for CASSTLDRGPYNEQFF.

This clone was observed a single time. J is TRBJ2-6 and V is TRBV5-1; TRBD1 matches 7 bases. The CDR3 has 18 amino acids. The V gene end was trimmed by 2 bases and the J gene end by 1 base; junction bases not matched to a gene: 9. The germline CDR1 and CDR2 sequences are SGHRS and YFSETQ. CDR3 in DNA: TGCGCCAGCAGCTTAGATACGGGACAGCTATCTGGGGCCAACGTCCTGACTTTC. Translating gives CASSLDTGQLSGANVLTF.

The CDR3 DNA reads TGTGCCAGCTCACCAGGGCCCTCCTACAATGAGCAGTTCTTC. It yields the protein CASSPGPSYNEQFF. The rearrangement uses TRBV18 and TRBJ2-1; no clear D gene. V lost 2 bases, J lost 0 bases, and 5 bases lay in between. CDR3 length: 14 amino acids. CDR1 KGHSH and CDR2 LQKENI come from the germline V gene.

The rearrangement joins TRBV6-1 to TRBJ2-7; TRBD2 matches at 9 bases. Germline assignment: CDR1 MNHNS and CDR2 SASEGT. The CDR3 covers 14 residues. V was clipped by 2 bases and J by 1 base; unmatched bases: 0. CDR3 region: CASSELAGSYEQYF. In nucleotides, the CDR3 is TGTGCCAGCAGTGAACTAGCGGGGTCCTACGAGCAGTACTTC.

The chain combines TRBV5-1 with TRBJ2-2; D gene unclear. The CDR3 has 17 residues. Germline assignment: CDR1 SGHRS and CDR2 YFSETQ. Trimming took 3 bases from V and 3 from J, leaving 18 bases between them. CDR3 protein: CASSSPLGQRYTGELFF. As DNA, the CDR3 is TGCGCCAGCAGCTCCCCGCTGGGTCAGCGATACACCGGGGAGCTGTTTTTT. Variable domain in full (rest from reference TRBV5-1 and TRBJ2-2): KAGVTQTPRYLIKTRGQQVTLSCSPISGHRSVSWYQQTPGQGLQFLFEYFSETQRNKGNFPGRFSGRQFSNSRSEMNVSTLELGDSALYLCASSSPLGQRYTGELFFGEGSRLTVL.

This clone turned up a few times. The chain is built from TRBV7-3 and TRBJ2-1; 7 bases fit TRBD1. Germline lookup yields CDR1 SGHTA and CDR2 FQGTGA. Trimming took 4 bases from V and 2 from J; bases not matched to a gene: 5. The CDR3 is made up of 15 amino acids. The CDR3 bases are TGTGCCAGCAGCTCGGGACAGCTGGCCTACAATGAGCAGTTCTTC. This encodes CASSSGQLAYNEQFF. The full variable domain, completed using reference TRBV7-3 and TRBJ2-1, is GAGVSQTPSNKVTEKGKYVELRCDPISGHTALYWYRQSLGQGPEFLIYFQGTGAADDSGLPNDRFFAVRPEGSVSTLKIQRTERGDSAVYLCASSSGQLAYNEQFFGPGTRLTVL.

The V call is TRBV28, the J call TRBJ2-3; D is unclear. The length of the CDR3 is 17 residues. V was clipped by 1 base and J by 2 bases, with 16 bases between them. Germline V gene data show CDR1 as MDHEN and CDR2 as SYDVKM. The CDR3 bases are TGTGCCAGCAGTTTATTTAGAACTCCCCTTATCACAGATACGCAGTATTTT. It translates to CASSLFRTPLITDTQYF.

The V call is TRBV28, the J call TRBJ2-5; 7 nucleotides agree with TRBD1. With 5 bases clipped from V and 9 bases from J, the junction kept 3 bases outside the gene matches. Looked up from germline, CDR1 is MDHEN and CDR2 is SYDVKM. The CDR3 extends over 11 amino acids. CDR3 protein: CASSHQGAQYF. The CDR3 DNA reads TGTGCCAGCAGTCACCAGGGGGCCCAGTACTTC.

The chain has TRBV7-9 and TRBJ1-4, with TRBD1 as a possible D gene (5 bases). The V gene's germline CDR1 is SEHNR and CDR2 FQNEAQ (reference sequence). The CDR3 sequence is 16 residues long. The V and J ends lost 2 bases and 8 bases respectively, with 18 bases between them. The CDR3 loop is CASSLNGRRGEEKLFF. In nucleotides, the CDR3 is TGTGCCAGCAGCTTAAATGGTCGGCGGGGGGAGGAAAAACTGTTTTTT.

The rearrangement links TRBV7-9 to TRBJ1-2, with D maybe TRBD1 (5 bases). CDR1 is SEHNR and CDR2 is FQNEAQ in the germline V gene (reference sequence). Trimming shortened V by 5 bases and J by 5 bases, and 12 bases separated the two germline ends. This CDR3 has 13 residues. For the CDR3, the DNA is TGTGCCAGCAGCCTGGACACAGGATATGGCTACACCTTC. This codes for CASSLDTGYGYTF.

This clone has more than one count but fewer than ten. V is TRBV6-1 and J is TRBJ1-5, with 10 bases that match TRBD1. The trim removed 4 bases at V and 7 bases at J, leaving 4 bases unmatched. The CDR3 extends over 14 amino acids. CDR1 is MNHNS, CDR2 SASEGT, per germline. In DNA, the CDR3 is TGTGCCAGCAGTGCGACAGGGGGCGGACAGCCCCAGCATTTT. It encodes CASSATGGGQPQHF.

By frequency in the sample, this clone is medium-sized. This rearrangement joins TRBV5-6 to TRBJ1-1; D gene uncertain. Deletions cut 2 bases from V and 1 base from J, with 12 bases between. The CDR3 is 15 residues long. CDR1 and CDR2 (germline): SGHDT, YYEEEE. This CDR3 reads CASSLGDEPNTEAFF. Here the CDR3 DNA reads TGTGCCAGCAGCTTAGGAGACGAACCGAACACTGAAGCTTTCTTT.

The chain joins TRBV7-9 to TRBJ2-1; TRBD1 matches 7 bases. V shed 5 bases, J shed 3 bases, and the junction held 4 bases outside the gene matches. Germline assignment: CDR1 SEHNR and CDR2 FQNEAQ (reference sequence). The CDR3 runs 14 residues. DNA for the CDR3: TGTGCCAGCAGCATGGGACAGAGCTACAATGAGCAGTTCTTC. It encodes CASSMGQSYNEQFF.

Worth noting for this clone: At one end, the junction sequence differs from germline, possibly due to a read error. The V and J genes are TRBV5-6 and TRBJ1-1, with 9 bases that match TRBD1. CDR3 length: 14 amino acids. From germline, CDR1 is SGHDT and CDR2 YYEEEE. The CDR3 nucleotides read TGTGCCAGCAGCTTGGACTGGACAGGGGCTGAAGCTTCCTTT. Amino acids: CASSLDWTGAEASF.

The chain links TRBV5-4 to TRBJ2-5, with 11 bases identical to TRBD2. Germline loops: CDR1 SGHNT, CDR2 YYREEE (reference sequence). V trimming: 2 bases; J trimming: 5 bases; junction bases outside the gene matches: 5. The CDR3 spans 15 residues. The CDR3 nucleotides read TGTGCCAGCAGCTTTAGCGGGGGGGCCGGGGAGACCCAGTACTTC. The encoded protein is CASSFSGGAGETQYF.

The chain is built from TRBV7-9 and TRBJ2-7, with D uncertain. V gave up 4 bases and J gave up 2 bases, with 12 bases separating them. CDR1 SEHNR and CDR2 FQNEAQ come from the germline V gene (reference sequence). The CDR3 sequence is 14 residues long. The CDR3 spells CASSSRSATYEQYF. The CDR3 bases are TGTGCCAGCAGCTCCCGCAGCGCCACCTACGAGCAGTACTTC.

The V and J genes are TRBV6-5 and TRBJ2-5, with 9 bases aligning to TRBD2. The CDR3 length is 15 residues. Trimming at V came to 8 bases and at J to 5 bases, leaving 12 bases not matched to a gene. CDR1 is MNHEY and CDR2 is SVGAGI in the germline V gene. CDR3 amino acids: CASGKTWTSEETQYF. In DNA, the CDR3 is TGTGCCAGCGGGAAAACCTGGACTAGCGAGGAGACCCAGTACTTC.